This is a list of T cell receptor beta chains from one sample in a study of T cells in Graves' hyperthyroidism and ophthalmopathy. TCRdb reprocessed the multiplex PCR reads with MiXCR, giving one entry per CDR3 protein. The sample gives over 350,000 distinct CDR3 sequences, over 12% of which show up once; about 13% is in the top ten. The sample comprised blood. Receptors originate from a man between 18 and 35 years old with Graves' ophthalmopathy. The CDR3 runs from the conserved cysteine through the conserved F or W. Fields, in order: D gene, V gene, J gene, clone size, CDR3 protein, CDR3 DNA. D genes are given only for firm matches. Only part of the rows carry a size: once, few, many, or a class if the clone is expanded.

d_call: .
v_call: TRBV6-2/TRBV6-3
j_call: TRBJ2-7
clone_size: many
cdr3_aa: CASSYDLSYEQYF
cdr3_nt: TGTGCCAGCAGTTACGACCTCTCCTACGAGCAGTACTTC

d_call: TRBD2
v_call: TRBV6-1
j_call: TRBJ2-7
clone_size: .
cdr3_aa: CASSGSGRSHEQYF
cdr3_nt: TGTGCCAGCAGCGGAAGCGGGAGGAGTCACGAGCAGTACTTC

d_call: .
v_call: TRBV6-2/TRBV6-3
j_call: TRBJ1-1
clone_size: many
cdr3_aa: CASSFQNTEAFF
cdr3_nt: TGTGCCAGCAGTTTTCAGAACACTGAAGCTTTCTTT

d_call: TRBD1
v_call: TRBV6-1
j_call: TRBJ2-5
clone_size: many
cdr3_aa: CASSYVRGETQYF
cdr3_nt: TGTGCCAGCAGTTACGTCAGGGGGGAGACCCAGTACTTC

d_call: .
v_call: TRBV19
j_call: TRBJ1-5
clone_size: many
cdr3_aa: CASLGRPFDNQPQHF
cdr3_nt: TGTGCCAGTTTAGGCAGACCCTTTGACAATCAGCCCCAGCATTTT

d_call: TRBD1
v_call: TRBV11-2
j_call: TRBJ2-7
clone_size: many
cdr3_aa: CASSSLRDRAVYEQYF
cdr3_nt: TGTGCCAGCAGCTCCCTCCGGGACAGGGCGGTCTACGAGCAGTACTTC

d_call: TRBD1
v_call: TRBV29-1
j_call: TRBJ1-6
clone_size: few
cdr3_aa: CSVSTGAGLHF
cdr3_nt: TGCAGCGTTTCTACAGGGGCGGGCCTCCACTTT

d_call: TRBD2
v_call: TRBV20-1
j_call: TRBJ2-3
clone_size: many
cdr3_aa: CSAGDFASGGSNTQYF
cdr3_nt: TGCAGTGCCGGGGACTTCGCTAGCGGGGGGTCGAATACGCAGTATTTT

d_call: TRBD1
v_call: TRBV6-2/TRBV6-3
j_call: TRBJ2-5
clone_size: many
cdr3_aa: CASSYFGQGATYPETQYF
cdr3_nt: TGTGCCAGCAGTTATTTTGGACAGGGGGCAACATATCCGGAGACCCAGTACTTC

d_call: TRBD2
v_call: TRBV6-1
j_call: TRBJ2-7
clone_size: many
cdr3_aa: CASCPSGSYEQYF
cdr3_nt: TGTGCCAGCTGCCCCAGCGGGAGTTACGAGCAGTACTTC

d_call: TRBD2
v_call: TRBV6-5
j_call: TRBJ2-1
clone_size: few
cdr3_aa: CASSYVSGRHSYNEQFF
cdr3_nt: TGTGCCAGCAGTTACGTTAGCGGGAGGCACTCCTACAATGAGCAGTTCTTC

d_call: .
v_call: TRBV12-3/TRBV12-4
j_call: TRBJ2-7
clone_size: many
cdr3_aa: CASSFQGTYEQYF
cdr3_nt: TGTGCCAGCAGTTTTCAGGGAACCTACGAGCAGTACTTC

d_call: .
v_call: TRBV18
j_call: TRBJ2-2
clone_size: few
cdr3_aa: CASSPKVSKAGELFF
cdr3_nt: TGTGCCAGCTCACCGAAGGTTTCTAAGGCCGGGGAGCTGTTTTTT

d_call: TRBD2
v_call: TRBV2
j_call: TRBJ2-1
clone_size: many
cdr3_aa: CASPLSALAGGAEQFF
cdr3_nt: TGTGCCAGCCCTCTAAGCGCACTAGCGGGGGGGGCTGAGCAGTTCTTC

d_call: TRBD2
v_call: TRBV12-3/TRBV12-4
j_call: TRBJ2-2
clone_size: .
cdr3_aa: CAPRVAGGGTGELFF
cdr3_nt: TGTGCCCCAAGGGTGGCGGGGGGGGGAACCGGGGAGCTGTTTTTT

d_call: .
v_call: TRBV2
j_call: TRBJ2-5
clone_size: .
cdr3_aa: CASSEDLGAREAQYF
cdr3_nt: TGTGCCAGCAGTGAGGATTTGGGGGCTCGAGAGGCCCAGTACTTC

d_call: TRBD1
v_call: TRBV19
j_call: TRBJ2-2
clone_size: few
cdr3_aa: CASSPQGAGGELFF
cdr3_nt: TGTGCCAGTAGTCCACAGGGGGCAGGCGGGGAGCTGTTTTTT

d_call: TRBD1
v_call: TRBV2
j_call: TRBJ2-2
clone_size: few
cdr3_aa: CASKGTGRTGELFF
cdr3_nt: TGTGCCAGCAAAGGGACAGGGCGTACCGGGGAGCTGTTTTTT

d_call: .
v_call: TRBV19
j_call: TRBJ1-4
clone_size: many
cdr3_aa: CASSMGLLNEKLFF
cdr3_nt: TGTGCCAGTAGTATGGGTCTCCTCAATGAAAAACTGTTTTTT

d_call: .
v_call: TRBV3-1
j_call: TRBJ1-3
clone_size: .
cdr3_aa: CASSQASRGHTIYF
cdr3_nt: TGTGCCAGCAGCCAAGCCAGCAGGGGACACACCATATATTTT

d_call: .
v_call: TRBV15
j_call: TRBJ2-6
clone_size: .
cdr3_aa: CATCRDSGANVLTF
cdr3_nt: TGTGCCACCTGTAGGGACTCTGGGGCCAACGTCCTGACTTTC

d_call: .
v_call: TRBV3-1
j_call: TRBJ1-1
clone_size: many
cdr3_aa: CASSQGNTEAFF
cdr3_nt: TGTGCCAGCAGCCAGGGGAACACTGAAGCTTTCTTT

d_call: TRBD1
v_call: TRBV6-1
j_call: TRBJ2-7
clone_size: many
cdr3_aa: CASSPTGASYEQYF
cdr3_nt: TGTGCCAGCAGCCCGACAGGGGCATCCTACGAGCAGTACTTC

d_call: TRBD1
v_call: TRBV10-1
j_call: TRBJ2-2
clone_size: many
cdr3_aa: CANLDRSGMSTGELFF
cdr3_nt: TGCGCCAACCTGGACAGGTCCGGAATGAGCACCGGGGAGCTGTTTTTT

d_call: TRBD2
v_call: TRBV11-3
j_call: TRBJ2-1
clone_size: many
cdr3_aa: CASSLGRGGYNEQFF
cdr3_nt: TGTGCCAGCAGCTTAGGTCGGGGGGGGTACAATGAGCAGTTCTTC

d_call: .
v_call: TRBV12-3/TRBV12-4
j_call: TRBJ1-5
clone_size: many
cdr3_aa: CASSLSVTNQPQHF
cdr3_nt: TGTGCCAGCAGTTTATCTGTTACCAATCAGCCCCAGCATTTT

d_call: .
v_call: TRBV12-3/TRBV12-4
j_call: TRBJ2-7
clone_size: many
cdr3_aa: CASSPGLGSYEQYF
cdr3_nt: TGTGCCAGCAGCCCCGGACTTGGGTCCTACGAGCAGTACTTC

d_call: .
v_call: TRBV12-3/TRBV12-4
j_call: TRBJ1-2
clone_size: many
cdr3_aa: CASSLQAANYGYTF
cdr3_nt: TGTGCCAGCAGTTTACAGGCAGCTAACTATGGCTACACCTTC

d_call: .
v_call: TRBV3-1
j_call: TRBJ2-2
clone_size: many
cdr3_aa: CASSYGTNPYNTGELFF
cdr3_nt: TGTGCCAGCAGCTATGGAACAAACCCTTATAACACCGGGGAGCTGTTTTTT

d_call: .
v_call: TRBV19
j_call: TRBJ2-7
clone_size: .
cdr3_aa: CASSIDLGSSYEQYF
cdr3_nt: TGTGCCAGTAGTATAGATCTCGGGAGCTCCTACGAGCAGTACTTC

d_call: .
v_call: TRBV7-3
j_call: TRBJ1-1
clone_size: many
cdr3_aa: CASSLMGWTEAFF
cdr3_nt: TGTGCCAGCAGCTTAATGGGGTGGACTGAAGCTTTCTTT

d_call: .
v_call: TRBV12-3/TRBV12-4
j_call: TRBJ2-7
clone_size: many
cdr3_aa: CASSTGLASHEQYF
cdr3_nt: TGTGCCAGCAGCACGGGACTGGCCAGCCACGAGCAGTACTTC

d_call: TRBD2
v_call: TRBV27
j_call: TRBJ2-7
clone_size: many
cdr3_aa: CASSLSGSRYEQYF
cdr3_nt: TGTGCCAGCAGTCTTAGCGGGAGTAGGTACGAGCAGTACTTC

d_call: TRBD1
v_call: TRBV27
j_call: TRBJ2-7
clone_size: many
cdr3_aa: CASSAPRRATGGWPSVAYEQYF
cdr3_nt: TGTGCCAGCAGTGCACCCCGGAGGGCTACAGGGGGTTGGCCTAGCGTGGCCTACGAGCAGTACTTC

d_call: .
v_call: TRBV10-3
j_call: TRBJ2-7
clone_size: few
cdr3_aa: CATVSLIFSYEQYF
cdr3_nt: TGTGCCACCGTTTCTCTTATCTTCTCCTACGAGCAGTACTTC

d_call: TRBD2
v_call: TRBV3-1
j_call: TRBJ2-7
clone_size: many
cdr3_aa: CASSPGLALTYEQYF
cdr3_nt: TGTGCCAGCAGCCCGGGACTAGCGCTTACCTACGAGCAGTACTTC

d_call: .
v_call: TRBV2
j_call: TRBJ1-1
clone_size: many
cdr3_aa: CASSGTGGRFTEAFF
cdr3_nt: TGTGCCAGCAGTGGCACCGGGGGCAGGTTCACTGAAGCTTTCTTT

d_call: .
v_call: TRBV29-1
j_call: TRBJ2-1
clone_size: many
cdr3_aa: CSVEESRGYYNEQFF
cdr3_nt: TGCAGCGTTGAAGAAAGCAGGGGCTACTACAATGAGCAGTTCTTC

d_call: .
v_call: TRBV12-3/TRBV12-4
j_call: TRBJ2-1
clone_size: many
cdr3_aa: CASSLAGARRNNEQFF
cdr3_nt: TGTGCCAGCAGTCTGGCGGGGGCTCGGAGGAACAATGAGCAGTTCTTC

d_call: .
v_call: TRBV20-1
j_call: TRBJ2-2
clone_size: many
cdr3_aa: CSASYTGELFF
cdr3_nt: TGCAGTGCTAGTTACACCGGGGAGCTGTTTTTT

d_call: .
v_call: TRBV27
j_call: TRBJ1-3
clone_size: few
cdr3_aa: CASSQRGRGNTIYF
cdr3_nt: TGTGCCAGCTCCCAGCGGGGACGGGGAAACACCATATATTTT

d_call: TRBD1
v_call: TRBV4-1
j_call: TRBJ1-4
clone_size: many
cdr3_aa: CASSLQQGPNEKLFF
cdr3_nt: TGCGCCAGCAGCCTACAACAGGGGCCTAATGAAAAACTGTTTTTT

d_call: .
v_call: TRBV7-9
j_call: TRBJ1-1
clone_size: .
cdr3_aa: CASSSTDGLNTEAFF
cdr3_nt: TGTGCCAGCAGCTCCACGGACGGGTTGAACACTGAAGCTTTCTTT

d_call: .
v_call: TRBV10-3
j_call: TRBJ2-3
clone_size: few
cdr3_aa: CAIRDATDTQYF
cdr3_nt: TGTGCCATCCGGGACGCCACAGATACGCAGTATTTT

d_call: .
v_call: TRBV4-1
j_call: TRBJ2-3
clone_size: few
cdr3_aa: CASSQEEKGPPSDTQYF
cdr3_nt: TGCGCCAGCAGCCAAGAAGAGAAGGGGCCGCCCTCGGATACGCAGTATTTT

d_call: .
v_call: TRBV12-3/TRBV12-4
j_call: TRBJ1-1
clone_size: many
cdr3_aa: CASSFVEGTEAFF
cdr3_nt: TGTGCCAGCAGTTTCGTAGAGGGGACTGAAGCTTTCTTT

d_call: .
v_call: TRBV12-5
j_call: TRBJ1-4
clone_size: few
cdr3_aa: CASGNWEEVEKLFF
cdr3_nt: TGTGCTAGTGGCAACTGGGAGGAGGTTGAAAAACTGTTTTTT

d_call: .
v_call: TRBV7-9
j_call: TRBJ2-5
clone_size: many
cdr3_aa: CASSFPLAYQETQYF
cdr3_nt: TGTGCCAGCAGCTTTCCTCTAGCGTACCAAGAGACCCAGTACTTC